The present T cell receptor (beta chain) was sequenced within a study of graft-versus-host responses after intestinal transplantation. Across the study: Isolated intestinal, liver-intestinal, or multivisceral transplants had been given to the recipients. Every recipient underwent anti-thymocyte globulin induction, then tacrolimus and steroids for roughly 3 years. Study-wide points: Circulating GvH clones peaking coincided with falling HvG clones soon after transplant. Graft-donor T cell macrochimerism coincided with high graft-versus-host to host-versus-graft clonal ratios in allografts.

V lost 2 bases and J lost 0; bases outside the gene matches: 2. The CDR3 runs 14 residues. The germline V gene encodes CDR1 SGHRS and CDR2 YFSETQ. A note on this clone: Its antigen is currently unknown.

Some clones are missing from TCRdb's copy, which holds only in-frame ones; the method was immunoSEQ multiplex PCR. The repertoire consists of over 3,500 clones, with roughly 80% occurring once and the leading ten covering 7.2%. From the graft tissue, intraepithelial and lamina propria lymphocytes were released through processing. This clonotype originated in a human patient who received an intestinal transplant, so some T cells may come from the graft donor. Source: ileum tissue, taken 9 days after transplant. This sequence joins TRBV5-1 and TRBJ2-7; 7 bases map to TRBD2. The CDR3 region has the DNA TGCGCCAGCAGCTTTACGGGGGGCTCCTACGAGCAGTACTTC. Translating gives CASSFTGGSYEQYF.